This T cell receptor (beta chain) emerged from a study of a mutant IDH1 vaccine in newly diagnosed glioma. Whole-study context: Patients' prior therapy spanned radiotherapy, temozolomide, or both; most underwent both.

Study results and limitations: It was approximately 93% of patients that developed vaccine-induced immune responses. Top peripheral T cell clonotype shifts appeared unrelated to pseudoprogression.

A remark on this clone: What it recognizes is unknown.

Time point denoted: baseline, week 1 (first vaccination visit). Described treatment: pre-vaccination baseline after standard-of-care therapy. CDR3 length equals 16 residues. Trimming removed 7 bases at V and 4 bases at J, with 20 bases between. Germline V gene lookup returns CDR1 LNHDA and CDR2 SQIVND (reference sequence). The table came from immunoSEQ multiplex PCR; TCRdb's copy has only in-frame clones and leaves some out. The sample records 90,000 to 95,000 clones, 83% being singletons. The chain uses TRBV19 and TRBJ1-5, with D possibly TRBD1 on 6 matching bases. The source material was PBMCs, sampled from a glioma patient treated with radiotherapy, temozolomide or both. This clonotype originated in a woman between 45 and 60 years old with glioma. In DNA, the CDR3 is TGTGCCAGTACCACTCCCCGGGGACAAGGGAATCAGCCCCAGCATTTT. This codes for CASTTPRGQGNQPQHF. Complete variable domain (other parts from reference TRBV19 and TRBJ1-5): DGGITQSPKYLFRKEGQNVTLSCEQNLNHDAMYWYRQDPGQGLRLIYYSQIVNDFQKGDIAEGYSVSREKKESFPLTVTSAQKNPTAFYLCASTTPRGQGNQPQHFGDGTRLSIL.